The 25 T cell receptor beta chains in this list originate from one sample, sequenced in a study of T-cell reconstitution after alpha-beta-depleted transplantation in children. A library of TCRbeta sequences, prepared with unique molecular identifiers, was generated. TCRdb re-analysed the PCR reads in MiXCR, keeping a single row per CDR3 protein. The sample holds fewer than 550,000 distinct CDR3 sequences; approximately 10% are singletons and the top ten take around 15%. The sample here was PBMCs, mostly from graft donor cells, taken 180 days after TCRalphabeta/CD19-depleted stem cell transplant. The receptors here all came from a female patient aged 2-9 years who had a stem cell transplant for aplastic anemia, so the T cells may come from the graft donor.

This clonotype was seen a few times. This sequence joins TRBV5-1 and TRBJ2-3; tentatively, D is TRBD2 (7 bases). This CDR3 contains 16 residues. The germline CDR1 and CDR2 sequences are SGHRS and YFSETQ. V lost 2 bases and J 0 bases, leaving 13 bases between the germline ends. The CDR3 is CASSFLGGPSTDTQYF. The DNA for the CDR3 is TGCGCCAGCAGCTTTCTCGGGGGGCCTAGCACAGATACGCAGTATTTT.

In its sample, this clonotype was seen a few times. The rearrangement links TRBV9 to TRBJ2-5; 7 bases map to TRBD1. Unmatched junction bases numbered 8, after V lost 0 bases and J lost 3 bases. The CDR3 sequence is 16 residues long. Germline CDR1 SGDLS, CDR2 YYNGEE. The DNA for the CDR3 is TGTGCCAGCAGCGTAGGGACAGGTGGGGAAGAAGAGACCCAGTACTTC. Translating gives CASSVGTGGEEETQYF. The full variable domain, its missing parts supplied by reference TRBV9 and TRBJ2-5, is DSGVTQTPKHLITATGQRVTLRCSPRSGDLSVYWYQQSLDQGLQFLIQYYNGEERAKGNILERFSAQQFPDLHSELNLSSLELGDSALYFCASSVGTGGEEETQYFGPGTRLLVL.

In this sample, this clonotype turned up a few times. The chain recombines TRBV7-3 with TRBJ2-1, with TRBD2 identical over 9 bases. This CDR3 spans 15 amino acids. J gave up 5 bases and V 2 bases, and 4 bases lay outside the gene matches. Germline lookup yields CDR1 SGHTA and CDR2 FQGTGA. CDR3 DNA sequence: TGTGCCAGCAGCTTAGCGGGAGGGGGGAACAATGAGCAGTTCTTC. This gives the protein CASSLAGGGNNEQFF.

This clonotype was recorded a few times. The rearrangement uses TRBV6-5 and TRBJ2-1, with D perhaps TRBD2 (6 bases). Germline values: CDR1 MNHEY, CDR2 SVGAGI. V was clipped by 2 bases and J by 8 bases, with 13 bases between them. The length of the CDR3 is 14 residues. The CDR3 DNA sequence: TGTGCCAGCAGTTACGGCATCGGGGGTTATGAGCAGTTCTTC. As protein: CASSYGIGGYEQFF.

The chain couples TRBV27 to TRBJ2-3; TRBD1 might be the D (6 bases). The germline CDR1 and CDR2 sequences are MNHEY and SMNVEV (reference sequence). V was pared by 0 bases and J by 5 bases, with 15 bases between. CDR3 length equals 16 residues. CDR3 protein: CASSLSPRQVQDTQYF. CDR3 in DNA: TGTGCCAGCAGTTTATCGCCTCGACAGGTTCAAGATACGCAGTATTTT.

The CDR3 DNA follows: TGCAGTGCTATCCGACAGGGAACGGACCAGCCCCAGCATTTT. This sequence encodes CSAIRQGTDQPQHF. The chain links TRBV20-1 to TRBJ1-5; TRBD1 agrees at 7 bases. Germline values: CDR1 DFQATT, CDR2 SNEGSKA (reference sequence). V lost 4 bases to trimming and J lost 7 bases; unmatched junction nucleotides: 10. The CDR3 spans 14 residues.

This clonotype was seen a handful of times. The chain combines TRBV21-1 with TRBJ2-5; the table's D call, TRBD1, has no DNA check behind it. TRBV21-1 is noted as a pseudogene. This CDR3 is 13 amino acids long. In DNA, the CDR3 is TGTGCCAGCCCCCCGGACAGCCTAGAGACCCAGTACTTC. This gives the protein CASPPDSLETQYF.

This clonotype was observed a handful of times. V and J are TRBV7-2 and TRBJ2-7; TRBD2 matches 12 bases. V shed 5 bases and J 2 bases; nucleotides not matched to a gene: 4. The CDR3 has 15 residues. CDR1 is SGHTA, CDR2 FQGNSA, per germline. This CDR3 is CASSAGLAGPYEQYV. The CDR3, as DNA: TGTGCCAGCAGCGCGGGACTAGCGGGCCCCTACGAGCAGTACGTC.

This clonotype was seen more than once but under ten times. This chain connects TRBV20-1 to TRBJ2-4; the D gene is possibly TRBD1 (5 bases). The ends were cut back, 3 bases at V and 1 base at J, with 13 bases in the middle. The germline CDR1 and CDR2 sequences are DFQATT and SNEGSKA (reference sequence). The CDR3 is 15 amino acids. CDR3 loop: CSARGGKGAKNIQYF. The CDR3 nucleotides are TGCAGTGCTAGGGGTGGGAAGGGGGCCAAAAACATTCAGTACTTC.

V gene TRBV18 combines with J gene TRBJ1-5; tentative D call: TRBD1 (6 bases). The CDR3 has 16 amino acids. Germline values: CDR1 KGHSH, CDR2 LQKENI. V was pared by 5 bases and J by 6 bases, with 20 bases between. CDR3 coding DNA: TGTGCCAGCTCAAGGGCAGCCAGGGGAATACTTCAGCCCCAGCATTTT. This codes for CASSRAARGILQPQHF.

The chain is built from TRBV5-1 and TRBJ2-7, with 14 bases that match TRBD2. Trimming removed 0 bases from V and 5 bases from J; junction bases left unmatched: 7. CDR3 size: 17 residues. Germline lookup yields CDR1 SGHRS and CDR2 YFSETQ. The CDR3 coding sequence is TGCGCCAGCAGCTTGGCGGGACTAGCGGGAGCCGAGGACGAGCAGTACGTC. Residues: CASSLAGLAGAEDEQYV.

This clonotype turned up a few times. The gene calls are TRBV12-3 or TRBV12-4 and TRBJ2-7; the D gene is possibly TRBD2 (5 bases). Trimming left V 8 bases short and J 0 bases short, with 14 bases between. The CDR3 extends over 14 amino acids. The CDR3 DNA reads TGTGCCAGCGCGGCCCGTAGCGACTCCTACGAGCAGTACGTC. Encoded protein: CASAARSDSYEQYV.

This clonotype was counted a few times. The V call is TRBV7-8, the J call TRBJ2-2; no firm D call. Germline CDR1 and CDR2: SGHVS and FQNEAQ. CDR3 length equals 17 residues. Trimming took 0 bases from V and 3 from J, leaving 14 bases between them. CDR3 residues: CASSLALRFGDTGELFF. The CDR3 region has the DNA TGTGCCAGCAGCTTAGCGCTAAGGTTTGGTGACACCGGGGAGCTGTTTTTT.

The chain carries TRBV12-3 or TRBV12-4 and TRBJ2-3; D is uncertain. The CDR3 length is 12 residues. The V end lost 2 bases, the J end lost 7 bases, and 7 bases lay between the germline ends. The CDR3 is CASSLYLNTQYF. The CDR3 nucleotides are TGTGCCAGCAGTTTATACCTGAATACGCAGTATTTT.

V gene TRBV18 combines with J gene TRBJ2-7; perhaps TRBD2 as D (5 bases). Trimming cost V 5 bases and J 2 bases, with 28 bases left between them. This CDR3 spans 19 amino acids. Per the germline V gene, CDR1 is KGHSH and CDR2 is LQKENI. The CDR3 loop reads CASSNSPPLGTRETYEQYF. The CDR3 DNA reads TGTGCCAGCTCAAATTCGCCCCCCCTCGGTACTAGAGAAACCTACGAGCAGTACTTC. The variable domain in full, completed from reference TRBV18 and TRBJ2-7, reads NAGVMQNPRHLVRRRGQEARLRCSPMKGHSHVYWYRQLPEEGLKFMVYLQKENIIDESGMPKERFSAEFPKEGPSILRIQQVVRGDSAAYFCASSNSPPLGTRETYEQYFGPGTRLTVT.

This clonotype was detected ten times or more. The chain employs TRBV14 and TRBJ2-3; D is possibly TRBD1 (6 bases). V was pared by 2 bases and J by 1 base, with 10 bases between. Germline CDR1 SGHDN, CDR2 FVKESK. The CDR3 runs to 15 residues. The CDR3 DNA is TGTGCCAGCAGCCAAATCGACAGGCGCACAGATACGCAGTATTTT. Residues: CASSQIDRRTDTQYF.

This clonotype occurred a few times. The genes are TRBV2 and TRBJ2-7, with 9 bases that match TRBD1. CDR1 and CDR2 from the germline V gene are SNHLY and FYNNEI. The CDR3 runs 15 residues. V was pared by 1 base and J by 3 bases, with 4 bases of the junction left unmatched. As DNA, the CDR3 is TGTGCCAGCAGTGAAGGGGGGACAGGGAGCTACGAGCAGTACTTC. Translated, it gives CASSEGGTGSYEQYF.

This clonotype was seen a handful of times. The CDR3 DNA is TGTGCCAGCTCACCTCCCCCAGGGTACTACGAGCAGTACTTC. As protein: CASSPPPGYYEQYF. V usage is TRBV18 and J usage is TRBJ2-7; tentative D call: TRBD1 (5 bases). The V end lost 3 bases, the J end lost 3 bases, and 12 bases lay between the germline ends. This CDR3 is built from 14 residues. From germline, CDR1 is KGHSH and CDR2 LQKENI.

The rearrangement uses TRBV20-1 and TRBJ2-7; 7 bases fit TRBD1. Unmatched junction bases numbered 8, after V lost 3 bases and J lost 6 bases. The CDR3 is 13 amino acids. The V gene's germline CDR1 is DFQATT and CDR2 SNEGSKA (reference sequence). The CDR3 DNA reads TGCAGTGCTAGGGGCCTAGGGGGCGGCGAGCAGTACGTC. This encodes CSARGLGGGEQYV.

V usage is TRBV20-1 and J usage is TRBJ2-7, with a weak D call TRBD1 (6 bases). V was cut by 2 bases and J by 0 bases, with 11 bases left in between. The CDR3 has 14 residues. Germline assignment: CDR1 DFQATT and CDR2 SNEGSKA (reference sequence). The CDR3 DNA reads TGCAGTGCTAGATCAAGGGGGAGCTCCTACGAGCAGTACGTC. Residues: CSARSRGSSYEQYV.

The J gene is TRBJ2-5, the V gene TRBV4-2; D unresolved. V was trimmed by 1 base and J by 3 bases, leaving 9 bases between them. CDR3 length: 14 residues. Germline V CDR1 and CDR2: LGHNA, YNFKEQ. CDR3 bases: TGTGCCAGCAGCCAAGTAAGCTGGGAAGAGACCCAGTACTTC. It translates to CASSQVSWEETQYF.

This clonotype showed up many times. The V gene is TRBV4-3, the J gene TRBJ2-7; no reliable D call. With 1 base removed from V and 3 bases from J, the gap between germline ends came to 7 bases. This CDR3 spans 13 amino acids. Germline CDR1 and CDR2: LGHNA and YSLEER. The CDR3 DNA sequence: TGCGCCAGCAGCCAAGGACGGTTCTACGAGCAGTACTTC. This codes for CASSQGRFYEQYF.

Many counts were recorded for this clonotype. This chain connects TRBV7-8 to TRBJ2-2, with unresolved D. The CDR3 totals 15 residues. Germline values: CDR1 SGHVS, CDR2 FQNEAQ. Trimming cost V 4 bases and J 6 bases, with 15 bases left between them. In DNA form, the CDR3 reads TGTGCCAGCAGCTCCCAGACGGTCCAAGCCGGGGAGCTGTTTTTT. This encodes CASSSQTVQAGELFF.

This chain joins TRBV3-1 and TRBJ1-2, with TRBD1 matching over 7 bases. This CDR3 contains 15 residues. V was pared by 1 base and J by 4 bases, with 6 bases of the junction left unmatched. Germline-derived CDR1 and CDR2 are LGHDT and YNNKEL (reference sequence). This CDR3 is CASSQVGQGVYGYTF. The DNA of the CDR3 is TGTGCCAGCAGCCAAGTAGGGCAGGGGGTCTATGGCTACACCTTC.

The J gene is TRBJ2-1, the V gene TRBV7-9; TRBD2 agrees at 11 bases. Trimming took 1 base from V and 3 from J; bases not matched to a gene: 2. The CDR3 extends over 16 amino acids. Germline loops: CDR1 SEHNR, CDR2 FQNEAQ (reference sequence). CDR3 sequence reads: CASSLEGLADYNEQFF. CDR3 nucleotide sequence: TGTGCCAGCAGCTTAGAGGGACTAGCGGACTACAATGAGCAGTTCTTC.